The 8 T cell receptor beta chains below come from one sample, sequenced in a study of T cells of healthy individuals. TCRdb fed the 5' RACE reads into MiXCR, producing one record per CDR3 protein. The table lists approximately 89,000 distinct CDR3 sequences, approximately 5.4% of them singletons. The receptors originated from a female donor in good health.

The rearrangement uses TRBV13 and TRBJ1-1, with 7 positions matching TRBD1. Germline CDR1 PRHDT, CDR2 FYEKMQ (reference sequence). V shed 5 bases, J shed 3 bases, and the junction held 6 bases outside the gene matches. The CDR3 contains 14 residues. The DNA of the CDR3 is TGTGCCAGCAGCCCCAACACAGGGGACACTGAAGCTTTCTTT. Amino acid sequence: CASSPNTGDTEAFF.

As for this clonotype: A much bigger clone sits one base away, suggesting this may be a read error. V gene TRBV28 combines with J gene TRBJ1-1; 9 bases agree with TRBD1. V dropped 2 bases and J dropped 4; count of bases not matched to a gene: 8. The CDR3 covers 16 residues. CDR1 and CDR2 (germline): MDHEN, SYDVKM. In DNA, the CDR3 is TGTGCCAGCAGTTTAGGGTACAGGGGGCCGATCACTGAAGCTTTCTTT. This codes for CASSLGYRGPITEAFF.

This clonotype was seen ten or more times. This chain links TRBV19 with TRBJ2-3; a possible D gene is TRBD1 (6 bases). V lost 5 bases, J lost 3 bases, and 15 bases lay in between. Germline V gene lookup returns CDR1 LNHDA and CDR2 SQIVND (reference sequence). CDR3 length: 15 residues. The chain's CDR3 is CASSHNRVETDTQYF. DNA of the CDR3: TGTGCCAGTAGTCACAACAGGGTGGAGACAGATACGCAGTATTTT.

A few counts support this clonotype. J is TRBJ2-1 and V is TRBV25-1; perhaps TRBD2 as D (6 bases). The CDR3 has 12 residues. Germline CDR1 is MGHDK and CDR2 is SYGVNS. V was cut by 7 bases and J by 14 bases, with 18 bases left in between. The CDR3 region is CASMEGTYREFF. CDR3 DNA: TGTGCCAGCATGGAGGGAACGTATCGGGAGTTCTTC.

This clonotype was picked up many times. The chain recombines TRBV20-1 with TRBJ2-1, with 8 nucleotides matching TRBD1. CDR1 and CDR2 from the germline V gene are DFQATT and SNEGSKA (reference sequence). The CDR3 length is 12 residues. The CDR3 DNA reads TGCAGCCCCGGGACAGGACGGAATGAGCAGTTCTTC. Translated, it gives CSPGTGRNEQFF.

This clonotype occurred many times. The gene calls are TRBV5-6 and TRBJ2-1, with 9 bases identical to TRBD2. The germline gives CDR1 SGHDT, CDR2 YYEEEE. V was clipped by 1 base and J by 7 bases; unmatched bases: 9. The CDR3 totals 16 residues. The CDR3 bases are TGTGCCAGCAGCTTGTTTAGCGGGAGTGGTTGGAATGAGCAGTTCTTC. The encoded protein is CASSLFSGSGWNEQFF.

This clonotype was found many times. V and J are TRBV29-1 and TRBJ2-3, with D tentatively TRBD1 (6 bases). V was shortened by 5 bases and J by 4 bases, with 10 bases between the two germline ends. Germline CDR1 is SQVTM and CDR2 is ANQGSEA. This CDR3 spans 12 amino acids. CDR3 sequence reads: CSVLQGADTQYF. CDR3 DNA sequence: TGCAGCGTTCTACAGGGCGCAGATACGCAGTATTTT.

This clonotype was recorded many times. The V call is TRBV7-2, the J call TRBJ1-4; 9 bases align to TRBD1. V shed 1 base, J shed 6 bases, and the junction held 3 bases outside the gene matches. The CDR3 is made up of 15 amino acids. Germline loops: CDR1 SGHTA, CDR2 FQGNSA. The CDR3 loop is CASSLGGQGYEKLFF. In DNA form, the CDR3 reads TGTGCCAGCAGCTTAGGGGGACAGGGATATGAAAAACTGTTTTTT.